The present T cell receptor (beta chain) was sequenced within a study of blood T cells in healthy people across ages. A second PCR of about 6 to 12 cycles used a sample-barcoded 5' primer and a J-beta primer mix. One entry per CDR3 protein, called by TCRdb with MiXCR from the 5' RACE reads. The sample has roughly 2 million distinct CDR3 sequences; around half are singletons. In its sample, this clonotype was seen a few times. Its matching antigen is unknown. Trimming left V 4 bases short and J 2 bases short, with 16 bases between. Per the germline V gene, CDR1 is SGHNT and CDR2 is YYREEE (reference sequence). This CDR3 is built from 15 residues. The study isolated at least 6.5 million PBMCs from each sample. General study findings and limits: Older age went with lower TCR beta diversity per million T cells, in a roughly linear way. A greater number of naive CD4+ cells and higher diversity distinguished long-lived donors from aged donors.

The clonotype was recovered from a woman in her 40s in good health. The rearrangement links TRBV5-4 to TRBJ2-7; possible D gene TRBD2, 6 bases. Input material: blood. The CDR3 nucleotides are TGTGCCAGCAGCGAACGAGCTAGCGCAACCTACGAGCAGTACTTC. Translated: CASSERASATYEQYF.